This is a list of T cell receptor beta chains from one sample in a study of T cell responses to AZD1222 COVID-19 vaccine. Some clones are missing from TCRdb's copy, which holds only in-frame ones; the method was immunoSEQ multiplex PCR. This sample yields roughly 160,000 clones, of which over 75% are seen a single time; approximately 1.5% belongs to the top ten. This specimen consisted of peripheral blood, obtained on day 0 of AZD1222 vaccination. All receptors derive from an adult in good health. The CDR3 runs from the conserved cysteine through the conserved F or W. A D gene is named only where the DNA matches it firmly. Size tells how often a clone was seen (once, few, many) or the class of an expanded clone, and some rows leave it out.

v_call	clone_size	j_call	d_call	cdr3_nt	cdr3_aa
TRBV11-2	few	TRBJ1-1	-	TGTGCCAGCAGCTCGAATCCCCTTATAGCTTTCTTT	CASSSNPLIAFF
TRBV7-9	-	TRBJ2-3	-	TGTGCCAGCAGCAGAGGGACTGAAGGGGGCACAGATACGCAGTATTTT	CASSRGTEGGTDTQYF
TRBV7-6	-	TRBJ1-1	-	TGTGCCAGCAGCCCACGACAGCCCATGGACACTGAAGCTTTCTTT	CASSPRQPMDTEAFF
TRBV5-1	-	TRBJ1-2	-	TGCGCCAGCAGCTTGGCCGCGGGTCTGGAAGGCTACACCTTC	CASSLAAGLEGYTF
TRBV11-2	-	TRBJ1-1	-	TGTGCCAGCAGCCCAGTGCGCGGGGGGAGCACTGAAGCTTTCTTT	CASSPVRGGSTEAFF
TRBV18	-	TRBJ1-5	-	TGTGCCAGCTCACCACAGCAGGGCGCGGAGCCCCAGCATTTT	CASSPQQGAEPQHF
TRBV19	-	TRBJ1-2	TRBD1	TGTGCCAGTAGTCCAAGACAGGGGAATTTGAATGGCTACACCTTC	CASSPRQGNLNGYTF
TRBV28	-	TRBJ1-1	-	TGTGCCAGCAGTTTAGTGTCAGGGGCTCGCTACACTGAAGCTTTCTTT	CASSLVSGARYTEAFF
TRBV4-2	-	TRBJ2-5	-	TGTGCCAGCAGCCCCGGAGAGGGAGTAGAGACCCAGTACTTC	CASSPGEGVETQYF
TRBV5-1	-	TRBJ1-6	TRBD1	TGCGCCAGCAGCCAAGGGACAGGCAACTCACCCCTCCACTTT	CASSQGTGNSPLHF
TRBV5-1	-	TRBJ1-1	-	TGCGCCAGCAGCTTGGGACAAATGCAGAGGAACACTGAAGCTTTCTTT	CASSLGQMQRNTEAFF
TRBV28	once	TRBJ2-1	-	TGTGCCAGCCCCCCCAGGCCCGGACGGCTGAACAATGAGCAGTTCTTC	CASPPRPGRLNNEQFF
TRBV7-2	-	TRBJ1-2	TRBD1	TGTGCCAGCAGCTCCAGAAAACCCGGGACAGGGCACCCAATCTATGGCTACACCTTC	CASSSRKPGTGHPIYGYTF
TRBV6-4	-	TRBJ1-6	TRBD1	TGTGCCAGCAGTGCCGGACAGGGGTTTTCACCCCTCCACTTT	CASSAGQGFSPLHF
TRBV10-3	few	TRBJ1-5	TRBD1	TGTGCCATCAGTTTGGACAGGGATAAAGCCCAGCCCCAGCATTTT	CAISLDRDKAQPQHF
TRBV7-9	-	TRBJ1-1	-	TGTGCCAGCAGGGATCCCAGGGGAATCAGTAGCGACACTGAAGCTTTCTTT	CASRDPRGISSDTEAFF
TRBV4-1	-	TRBJ1-4	TRBD1	TGCGCCAGCAGCCAGACAGGGACTAATGAAAAACTGTTTTTT	CASSQTGTNEKLFF
TRBV5-1	-	TRBJ1-2	-	TGCGCCAGCAGCTTAGGGGTCTCTAACTATGGCTACACCTTC	CASSLGVSNYGYTF
TRBV18	once	TRBJ1-5	-	TGTGCCAGCTCACCACTGGTAAATCAGCCCCAGCATTTT	CASSPLVNQPQHF
TRBV28	-	TRBJ2-7	TRBD1	TGTGCCAGCAGTCCCCCCTCAGGGGGCTCGATTGGGGAGCAGTACTTC	CASSPPSGGSIGEQYF
TRBV3-1/TRBV3-2	-	TRBJ1-1	-	TGTGCCAGCAGCCAAGGAGGAAGGGGCCCCGAGAGCATGAACACTGAAGCTTTCTTT	CASSQGGRGPESMNTEAFF
TRBV6-4	once	TRBJ2-5	TRBD1	TGTGCCAGCAACCCCTCCCGGACAGGGGGCGAAGAGACCCAGTACTTC	CASNPSRTGGEETQYF
TRBV13	-	TRBJ2-7	-	TGTGCCAGCAGCTTAGCCCTTGGGGTCTACGAGCAGTACTTC	CASSLALGVYEQYF
TRBV14	-	TRBJ1-5	-	TGTGCCAGCAGCCAAGCAGGCAGTAGCAATCAGCCCCAGCATTTT	CASSQAGSSNQPQHF
TRBV28	-	TRBJ2-2	TRBD1	TGTGCCAGCAGTCCTACAGGGGCCGGGGAGCTGTTTTTT	CASSPTGAGELFF
TRBV28	-	TRBJ1-5	-	TGTGCCAGCAGTTTATTGGTGCGGCCCCAGCATTTT	CASSLLVRPQHF
TRBV6-5	-	TRBJ1-2	-	TGTGCCAGCGGGGGGTATCGGAACTATGGCTACACCTTC	CASGGYRNYGYTF
TRBV2	-	TRBJ2-7	-	TGTGCCAGCAAGCCGCCGGACAGTACCTACGAGCAGTACTTC	CASKPPDSTYEQYF
TRBV18	-	TRBJ1-4	TRBD1	TGTGCCAGCTCACCCATGACAGGGGCACGTGAAAAACTGTTTTTT	CASSPMTGAREKLFF
TRBV4-1	-	TRBJ1-1	TRBD1	TGCGCCAGCAGCCAAGATTCCGCAGGGGGCATTAGGAGTGAAGCTTTCTTT	CASSQDSAGGIRSEAFF
TRBV28	-	TRBJ1-1	-	TGTGCCAGCAGTTCCAGACGGGGGTTGAGATCTGAAGCTTTCTTT	CASSSRRGLRSEAFF
TRBV7-7	-	TRBJ2-5	TRBD2	TGTGCTAGCAGCTTAGGGACTAGCGGACAAGAGACCCAGTACTTC	CASSLGTSGQETQYF
TRBV6-5	once	TRBJ1-2	-	TGTGCCAGCAGCTTTACGTTCGCAGGGATAAATGGCTACACCTTC	CASSFTFAGINGYTF
TRBV13	-	TRBJ1-2	-	TGTGCCAGCAGCCCCCCGTGGGCAGGGTGGAAGGACTATGGCTACACCTTC	CASSPPWAGWKDYGYTF
TRBV15	-	TRBJ1-5	-	TGTGCCACCAGCCCCCGTGTGAATCAGCCCCAGCATTTT	CATSPRVNQPQHF
TRBV19	-	TRBJ1-4	TRBD1	TGTGCCAGTAGTAACCGGGACAGGGACGAAAAACTGTTTTTT	CASSNRDRDEKLFF
TRBV28	-	TRBJ1-2	-	TGTGCCAGCAAGGGGAGCTATGGCTACACCTTC	CASKGSYGYTF
TRBV19	-	TRBJ1-5	TRBD1	TGTGCCAGTAGTCCTACAGGGGATTATCAGCCCCAGCATTTT	CASSPTGDYQPQHF
TRBV6-5	-	TRBJ1-1	TRBD1	TGTGCCAGCAGTTACCTGGGACAGGGAAGTGAAGCTTTCTTT	CASSYLGQGSEAFF
TRBV7-3	-	TRBJ2-6	-	TGTGCCAGCAGCTTCTTCCAAAAGGACTCTGGGGCCAACGTCCTGACTTTC	CASSFFQKDSGANVLTF
TRBV19	-	TRBJ1-1	-	TGTGCCAGTCAGGGGAGGGATGGGGACACTGAAGCTTTCTTT	CASQGRDGDTEAFF
TRBV6-1	-	TRBJ2-6	-	TGTGCCAGCAGTGAAGGGGGATCTGGGGCCAACGTCCTGACTTTC	CASSEGGSGANVLTF
TRBV19	-	TRBJ1-2	-	TGTGCCAGTAGTATAAGCCACCAGCGGGGGGTCGACTACACCTTC	CASSISHQRGVDYTF
TRBV5-4	-	TRBJ1-2	-	TGTGCCAGCAGCTTGGGGGGGCTTGGCTACACCTTC	CASSLGGLGYTF
TRBV7-2	-	TRBJ2-7	-	TGTGCCAGCAGCTTAAGCCGGGGGACAGCGGCCTACGAGCAGTACTTC	CASSLSRGTAAYEQYF
TRBV21-1	-	TRBJ1-1	-	TGTGCCAGCCCCGGCTCTCCGCCAGGCATCATGAACACTGAAGCTTTCTTT	CASPGSPPGIMNTEAFF
TRBV28	-	TRBJ1-1	-	TGTGCCAGCAGTTTAGGTGCCTGGGGGGGGATGAACACTGAAGCTTTCTTT	CASSLGAWGGMNTEAFF
TRBV25-1	-	TRBJ1-3	-	TGTGCCAGCAGTGAATTCCTGGGTGCAGGAAACACCATATATTTT	CASSEFLGAGNTIYF
TRBV3-1/TRBV3-2	-	TRBJ1-1	-	TGTGCCAGCAGCCAGCAAGCCCCGGGCGAAGCTTTCTTT	CASSQQAPGEAFF
TRBV7-9	-	TRBJ2-3	-	TGTGCCAGCAGCTTACCCGGGGCTAGCACAGATACGCAGTATTTT	CASSLPGASTDTQYF